This entry lists 30 T cell receptor beta chains sequenced from one sample in a study of blood T cell repertoires in COVID-19. Only in-frame clones appear in the TCRdb table, and some are missing; sequencing was by immunoSEQ multiplex PCR. The sample carries some 170,000 clones, roughly 82% recorded once. The source material was peripheral blood. These receptors were taken from a woman aged 65 to 85 with acute or convalescent COVID-19.

The chain uses TRBV7-2 and TRBJ2-5; 7 nucleotides align to TRBD2. The CDR3 length is 13 residues. The V segment lost 1 base and the J segment 7 bases; nucleotides outside the gene matches: 3. Germline CDR1 is SGHTA and CDR2 is FQGNSA. The chain's CDR3 is CASSLGGGGTQYF. In nucleotides, the CDR3 is TGTGCCAGCAGCTTAGGTGGCGGGGGGACCCAGTACTTC.

The V gene is TRBV18, the J gene TRBJ1-1, with D perhaps matching TRBD1 (5 bases). CDR1 and CDR2 from the germline V gene are KGHSH and LQKENI. The CDR3 consists of 13 residues. V was trimmed by 2 bases and J by 4 bases, leaving 8 bases between them. The CDR3 bases are TGTGCCAGCTCACCAGTAGGGGTCACTGAAGCTTTCTTT. Amino acids: CASSPVGVTEAFF.

This clone was detected a few times. The genes are TRBV18 and TRBJ1-1; TRBD1 is a possible D gene (5 bases). V was clipped by 2 bases and J by 5 bases, with 18 bases between them. The CDR3 extends over 16 amino acids. Per germline, CDR1 KGHSH and CDR2 LQKENI. The DNA of the CDR3 is TGTGCCAGCTCACCAGGGATCAGGGCGGGGGGAACTGAAGCTTTCTTT. It codes for CASSPGIRAGGTEAFF. Drawing the rest from reference TRBV18 and TRBJ1-1, the complete variable domain is NAGVMQNPRHLVRRRGQEARLRCSPMKGHSHVYWYRQLPEEGLKFMVYLQKENIIDESGMPKERFSAEFPKEGPSILRIQQVVRGDSAAYFCASSPGIRAGGTEAFFGQGTRLTVV.

This clone came up once. The chain couples TRBV7-2 to TRBJ1-6; D uncertain. V was clipped by 2 bases and J by 8 bases, with 10 bases between them. The CDR3 runs to 14 residues. The germline CDR1 and CDR2 sequences are SGHTA and FQGNSA. The CDR3 bases are TGTGCCAGCAGCTTATGGTTGAGGGATTCACCCCTCCACTTT. Its protein is CASSLWLRDSPLHF.

The chain employs TRBV12-5 and TRBJ1-2; D unclear. This CDR3 is built from 12 residues. Germline CDR1 and CDR2: LGHNT and FRNRAP. The V gene lost 5 bases and the J gene lost 1 base, with 5 bases spanning the gap. The CDR3 sequence: CASGLNNYGYTF. The CDR3 nucleotides read TGTGCTAGTGGTCTAAATAACTATGGCTACACCTTC.

This rearrangement joins TRBV19 to TRBJ1-2; 12 bases line up with TRBD1. From germline, CDR1 is LNHDA and CDR2 SQIVND (reference sequence). The CDR3 sequence is 16 residues long. The V gene end was trimmed by 5 bases and the J gene end by 8 bases; junction bases not matched to a gene: 12. The CDR3 loop is CASSPRPGTGGGGYTF. DNA for the CDR3: TGTGCCAGTAGTCCTCGTCCCGGGACAGGGGGCGGGGGCTACACCTTC.

This chain joins TRBV30 and TRBJ1-5, with D perhaps TRBD1 (5 bases). CDR3 length equals 15 residues. With 0 bases removed from V and 2 bases from J, the gap between germline ends came to 11 bases. CDR1 and CDR2 from the germline V gene are GTSNPN and SVGIG (reference sequence). Here the CDR3 DNA reads TGTGCCTGGAGTGTATATGGGGCGGGCAATCAGCCCCAGCATTTT. It codes for CAWSVYGAGNQPQHF.

This CDR3 reads CASSESGAGQPQHF. CDR3 DNA sequence: TGTGCCAGCAGTGAAAGCGGGGCCGGTCAGCCCCAGCATTTT. The chain combines TRBV6-1 with TRBJ1-5, with D perhaps matching TRBD1 (5 bases). The CDR3 length is 14 residues. Looked up from germline, CDR1 is MNHNS and CDR2 is SASEGT. The V end lost 2 bases, the J end lost 6 bases, and 11 bases lay between the germline ends.

The chain uses TRBV12-3 or TRBV12-4 and TRBJ2-1, with D possibly being TRBD2 (5 bases). The CDR3 runs 13 residues. Between the trimmed V and J ends, which lost 3 bases and 6 bases, there was a span of 9 bases. DNA of the CDR3: TGTGCCAGCAGTTTCCAAGCGGCCAATGAGCAGTTCTTC. The encoded protein is CASSFQAANEQFF.

CDR3 sequence: CASSHRSGSSVHEADTQYF. The CDR3 DNA reads as TGTGCCAGCAGCCACCGAAGCGGGAGTTCAGTCCACGAGGCAGATACGCAGTATTTT. This chain connects TRBV7-9 to TRBJ2-3, with 8 bases that match TRBD2. Per the germline V gene, CDR1 is SEHNR and CDR2 is FQNEAQ (reference sequence). The CDR3 runs 19 residues. J lost 4 bases, V lost 5 bases, and 20 bases had no gene match.

The genes are TRBV19 and TRBJ2-1; TRBD2 matches 7 bases. The V segment lost 0 bases and the J segment 4 bases; nucleotides outside the gene matches: 3. The CDR3 runs to 15 residues. The germline gives CDR1 LNHDA, CDR2 SQIVND (reference sequence). CDR3 DNA sequence: TGTGCCAGTAGTATAGATCCAGCGGGATACAATGAGCAGTTCTTC. It specifies CASSIDPAGYNEQFF.

There are a few counts of this clone. V usage is TRBV2 and J usage is TRBJ2-5; 7 bases agree with TRBD1. This CDR3 is 15 amino acids long. The germline gives CDR1 SNHLY, CDR2 FYNNEI. After removal of 5 bases from V and 4 bases from J, the junction contained 10 bases not matched to a gene. The CDR3 protein is CASSRQGGEGETQYF. The DNA for the CDR3 is TGTGCCAGCAGTCGACAGGGCGGAGAGGGAGAGACCCAGTACTTC.

V is TRBV15 and J is TRBJ1-2; D gene unclear. V was pared by 0 bases and J by 2 bases, with 10 bases between. This CDR3 spans 15 amino acids. In germline, CDR1 is LNHNV, CDR2 YYDKDF (reference sequence). In DNA, the CDR3 is TGTGCCACCAGCAGAGAAGCGGGCTCAAACTATGGCTACACCTTC. This codes for CATSREAGSNYGYTF.

V is TRBV5-1 and J is TRBJ2-5; D not resolved. V lost 0 bases and J 1 base, leaving 4 bases between the germline ends. CDR3 length equals 13 residues. Germline V gene lookup returns CDR1 SGHRS and CDR2 YFSETQ. CDR3 residues: CASSLEPQETQYF. The CDR3 coding sequence is TGCGCCAGCAGCTTGGAGCCCCAAGAGACCCAGTACTTC. Full variable domain (remainder filled in from reference TRBV5-1 and TRBJ2-5): KAGVTQTPRYLIKTRGQQVTLSCSPISGHRSVSWYQQTPGQGLQFLFEYFSETQRNKGNFPGRFSGRQFSNSRSEMNVSTLELGDSALYLCASSLEPQETQYFGPGTRLLVL.

The chain links TRBV30 to TRBJ1-6; TRBD1 matches 7 bases. Losses at the gene ends were 4 bases for V and 4 bases for J; bases not matched to a gene: 1. The CDR3 runs 13 residues. Germline CDR1 is GTSNPN and CDR2 is SVGIG (reference sequence). CDR3 sequence reads: CAWTGGYNSPLHF. The CDR3 DNA follows: TGTGCCTGGACAGGGGGGTATAATTCACCCCTCCACTTT.

This sequence joins TRBV2 and TRBJ2-7, with 8 bases that match TRBD2. The germline V gene encodes CDR1 SNHLY and CDR2 FYNNEI. CDR3 length: 14 residues. The V segment lost 8 bases and the J segment 4 bases; nucleotides outside the gene matches: 10. CDR3 sequence reads: CASRTVTSAYEQYF. The CDR3 coding sequence is TGTGCCAGCCGCACGGTGACTAGCGCTTACGAGCAGTACTTC.

The chain is built from TRBV7-2 and TRBJ2-7; perhaps TRBD2 as D (5 bases). This CDR3 has 15 amino acids. Trimming left V 1 base short and J 0 bases short, with 10 bases between. Per germline, CDR1 SGHTA and CDR2 FQGNSA. CDR3 sequence reads: CASSLEAGLSYEQYF. The CDR3 DNA reads as TGTGCCAGCAGCTTAGAGGCAGGACTCTCCTACGAGCAGTACTTC.

V and J are TRBV29-1 and TRBJ2-1; the match to TRBD2 covers 11 bases. V lost 4 bases to trimming and J lost 4 bases; unmatched junction nucleotides: 6. CDR1 and CDR2 from the germline V gene are SQVTM and ANQGSEA. The CDR3 totals 15 residues. The CDR3 DNA reads TGCAGCGTTGTCCCCGGGACTAGCGGATACAATGAGCAGTTCTTC. Its protein product is CSVVPGTSGYNEQFF.

This chain joins TRBV9 and TRBJ2-1, with 15 bases fitting TRBD2. This CDR3 comprises 16 residues. V gave up 3 bases and J gave up 9 bases; unmatched junction bases: 7. Germline values: CDR1 SGDLS, CDR2 YYNGEE. The CDR3 sequence is CASSDRTSGRAPEQFF. Here the CDR3 DNA reads TGTGCCAGCAGCGATCGGACTAGCGGGAGGGCCCCTGAGCAGTTCTTC.

CDR3 protein: CATSRGTGGNEQFF. CDR3 in DNA: TGTGCCACCAGCAGAGGGACAGGGGGCAATGAGCAGTTCTTC. The rearrangement uses TRBV15 and TRBJ2-1; the match to TRBD1 covers 10 bases. J gave up 6 bases and V 1 base, and 0 bases lay outside the gene matches. CDR3 size: 14 residues. From germline, CDR1 is LNHNV and CDR2 YYDKDF (reference sequence). Based on the CDR3 plus reference TRBV15 and TRBJ2-1, the full variable domain is DAMVIQNPRYQVTQFGKPVTLSCSQTLNHNVMYWYQQKSSQAPKLLFHYYDKDFNNEADTPDNFQSRRPNTSFCFLDIRSPGLGDTAMYLCATSRGTGGNEQFFGPGTRLTVL.

This clone was counted a single time. The chain is built from TRBV5-4 and TRBJ2-7, with 9 bases aligning to TRBD1. Germline-derived CDR1 and CDR2 are SGHNT and YYREEE (reference sequence). The CDR3 is 14 residues long. Trimming cost V 2 bases and J 5 bases; bases outside gene matches: 5. The chain's CDR3 is CASSLRQGGNEQYF. The CDR3 DNA reads TGTGCCAGCAGCTTAAGACAGGGGGGAAACGAGCAGTACTTC.

The chain carries TRBV30 and TRBJ2-7; 7 bases agree with TRBD1. The V gene end was trimmed by 0 bases and the J gene end by 0 bases; junction bases not matched to a gene: 2. Germline V gene sequence: CDR1 GTSNPN, CDR2 SVGIG (reference sequence). The CDR3 extends over 14 amino acids. In DNA, the CDR3 is TGTGCCTGGAGTGTAGGGACAGACTCCTACGAGCAGTACTTC. It is translated as CAWSVGTDSYEQYF.

This clone has just one count. This sequence joins TRBV7-2 and TRBJ2-4; tentative D call: TRBD2 (6 bases). The CDR3 is 15 amino acids. Germline lookup yields CDR1 SGHTA and CDR2 FQGNSA. V was pared by 4 bases and J by 3 bases, with 13 bases between. The CDR3: CASSWTTEGKNIQYF. The CDR3 DNA reads TGTGCCAGCAGCTGGACTACCGAGGGCAAAAACATTCAGTACTTC.

The V call is TRBV6-6, the J call TRBJ2-3; 14 bases line up with TRBD2. From germline, CDR1 is MNHNY and CDR2 SVGAGI (reference sequence). V lost 5 bases and J lost 5; bases outside the gene matches: 3. The length of the CDR3 is 15 residues. CDR3 sequence reads: CASSGTSGRIDTQYF. DNA for the CDR3: TGTGCCAGCAGTGGGACTAGCGGGAGAATAGATACGCAGTATTTT.

The chain joins TRBV5-4 to TRBJ1-2, with 9 bases lining up with TRBD1. J was trimmed by 0 bases and V by 4 bases; bases with no gene match: 7. The CDR3 totals 16 residues. Germline V gene lookup returns CDR1 SGHNT and CDR2 YYREEE (reference sequence). In DNA form, the CDR3 reads TGTGCCAGCAGCCAACGACAGGGGGGGGCTAACTATGGCTACACCTTC. It codes for CASSQRQGGANYGYTF.

The V call is TRBV4-3, the J call TRBJ1-4, with D tentatively TRBD1 (5 bases). Trimming left V 0 bases short and J 6 bases short, with 14 bases between. This CDR3 contains 16 residues. Germline assignment: CDR1 LGHNA and CDR2 YSLEER. CDR3 nucleotide sequence: TGCGCCAGCAGCCAAGATTGGCTCGGGGGGGATGAAAAACTGTTTTTT. This translates into CASSQDWLGGDEKLFF.

This chain connects TRBV2 to TRBJ2-3, with 11 bases that match TRBD2. CDR3 length: 14 residues. The V gene's germline CDR1 is SNHLY and CDR2 FYNNEI. Germline trimming cut 6 bases from V and 4 bases from J; bases unmatched to any gene: 3. As DNA, the CDR3 is TGTGCCAGCAGGGGACTAGCGGAGGCAGATACGCAGTATTTT. This sequence encodes CASRGLAEADTQYF.

The genes are TRBV6-5 and TRBJ2-1; tentatively, D is TRBD1 (6 bases). V was shortened by 6 bases and J by 9 bases, with 18 bases between the two germline ends. The germline V gene encodes CDR1 MNHEY and CDR2 SVGAGI. The CDR3 is 14 amino acids. CDR3 bases: TGTGCCAGCAGCTCAAGTAGGGGGTCGAGTGAGCAGTTCTTC. It encodes CASSSSRGSSEQFF.

The rearrangement joins TRBV15 to TRBJ2-7, with 8 bases identical to TRBD2. Unmatched junction bases numbered 4, after V lost 5 bases and J lost 1 base. The CDR3 covers 14 residues. From germline, CDR1 is LNHNV and CDR2 YYDKDF (reference sequence). The CDR3 bases are TGTGCCACCAGCCGGGGGGGGATTTCCTACGAGCAGTACTTC. Amino acid sequence: CATSRGGISYEQYF.

The chain uses TRBV7-8 and TRBJ2-1; 8 bases are shared with TRBD2. The V gene's germline CDR1 is SGHVS and CDR2 FQNEAQ. With 5 bases clipped from V and 5 bases from J, the junction kept 23 bases outside the gene matches. There are 20 residues in the CDR3. The CDR3 DNA sequence: TGTGCCAGCAGCCGGATGCAGGGAAAGCAGAGTAGCGGGATTAACAATGAGCAGTTCTTC. Amino acid sequence: CASSRMQGKQSSGINNEQFF.